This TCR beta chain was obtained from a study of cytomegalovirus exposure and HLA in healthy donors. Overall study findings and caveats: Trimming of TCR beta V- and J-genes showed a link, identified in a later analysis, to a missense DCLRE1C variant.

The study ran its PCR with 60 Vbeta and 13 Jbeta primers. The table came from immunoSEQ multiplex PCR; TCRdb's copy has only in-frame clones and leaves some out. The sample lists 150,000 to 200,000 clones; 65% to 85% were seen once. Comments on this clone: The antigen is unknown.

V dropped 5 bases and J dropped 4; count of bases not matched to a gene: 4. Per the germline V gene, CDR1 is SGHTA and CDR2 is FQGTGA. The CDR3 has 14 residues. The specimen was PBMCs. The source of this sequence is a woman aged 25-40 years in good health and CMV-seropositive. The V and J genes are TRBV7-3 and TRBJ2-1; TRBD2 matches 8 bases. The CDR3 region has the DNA TGTGCCAGCAGCGTAGCGGGGAGATACAATGAGCAGTTCTTC. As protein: CASSVAGRYNEQFF.